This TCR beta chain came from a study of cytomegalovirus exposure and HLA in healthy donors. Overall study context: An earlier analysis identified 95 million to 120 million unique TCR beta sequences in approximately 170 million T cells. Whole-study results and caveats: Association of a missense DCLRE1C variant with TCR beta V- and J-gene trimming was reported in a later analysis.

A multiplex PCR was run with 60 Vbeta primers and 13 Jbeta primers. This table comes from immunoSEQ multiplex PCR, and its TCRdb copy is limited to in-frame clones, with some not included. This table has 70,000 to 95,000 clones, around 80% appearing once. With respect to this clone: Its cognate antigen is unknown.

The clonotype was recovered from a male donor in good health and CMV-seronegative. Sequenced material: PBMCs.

The CDR3 nucleotides are TGTGCCAGCAGCCGGACAGGGGAGGATTACGAGCAGTACTTC. Its protein product is CASSRTGEDYEQYF. The chain carries TRBV7-3 and TRBJ2-7; TRBD1 matches 9 bases. The CDR3 is 14 amino acids. CDR1 is SGHTA and CDR2 is FQGTGA in the germline V gene. J gave up 4 bases and V 5 bases, and 6 bases lay outside the gene matches.